What follows are 29 T cell receptor beta chains derived from one specimen sequenced in a study of blood T cell repertoires in COVID-19. Sequencing was performed with immunoSEQ multiplex PCR; in TCRdb, only in-frame clones are kept and a portion is missing. The sample contains approximately 120,000 clones, about 87% of which appear only once. The sequenced material came from peripheral blood. The receptors shown here come from a woman aged 45-60 years with acute or convalescent COVID-19.

This chain connects TRBV12-3 or TRBV12-4 to TRBJ1-2, with D unclear. This CDR3 contains 12 residues. Trimming removed 3 bases at V and 8 bases at J, with 10 bases between. In DNA, the CDR3 is TGTGCCAGCAGTTTCAGAGGTTCCGGCTACACCTTC. Translated, it gives CASSFRGSGYTF.

This chain uses TRBV7-6 with TRBJ2-2; 7 positions agree with TRBD1. V shed 0 bases, J shed 4 bases, and the junction held 5 bases outside the gene matches. CDR1 is SGHVS and CDR2 is FNYEAQ in the germline V gene. The CDR3 consists of 16 residues. The CDR3 DNA reads as TGTGCCAGCAGCTTAGCGTTTAGGGACAGCACCGGGGAGCTGTTTTTT. Its protein product is CASSLAFRDSTGELFF.

The J gene is TRBJ1-6, the V gene TRBV5-1; tentatively, D is TRBD1 (6 bases). The CDR3 is made up of 16 amino acids. Germline lookup yields CDR1 SGHRS and CDR2 YFSETQ. Deletions cut 4 bases from V and 6 bases from J, with 17 bases between. CDR3 sequence: CASSPLPPGVNSPLHF. In nucleotides, the CDR3 is TGCGCCAGCAGCCCACTCCCACCAGGGGTTAATTCACCCCTCCACTTT.

This clone has a single count. The gene calls are TRBV9 and TRBJ1-1, with 9 bases aligning to TRBD1. The CDR3 covers 16 residues. CDR1 and CDR2 (germline): SGDLS, YYNGEE. Unmatched junction bases numbered 7, after V lost 4 bases and J lost 0 bases. CDR3 DNA: TGTGCCAGCAGCCCTGGGACAGGGTTAGTGAACACTGAAGCTTTCTTT. Its protein is CASSPGTGLVNTEAFF.

The chain combines TRBV30 with TRBJ2-3, with TRBD2 identical over 7 bases. The length of the CDR3 is 18 residues. The junction had 16 bases not matched to a gene; V was cut back by 2 bases and J by 2 bases. Germline CDR1 reads GTSNPN; CDR2 reads SVGIG (reference sequence). The CDR3 is CAWSPRMWTRGNTDTQYF. The CDR3, as DNA: TGTGCCTGGAGTCCTCGGATGTGGACTAGGGGAAACACAGATACGCAGTATTTT.

V and J are TRBV19 and TRBJ2-2; TRBD1 agrees at 9 bases. This CDR3 is built from 15 residues. The trim removed 8 bases at V and 4 bases at J, leaving 8 bases unmatched. Germline V gives CDR1 LNHDA, CDR2 SQIVND (reference sequence). The CDR3 coding sequence is TGTGCCAGTCACAGGGGGCGCGGGACCACCGGGGAGCTGTTTTTT. It translates to CASHRGRGTTGELFF. Based on the CDR3 plus reference TRBV19 and TRBJ2-2, the full variable domain is DGGITQSPKYLFRKEGQNVTLSCEQNLNHDAMYWYRQDPGQGLRLIYYSQIVNDFQKGDIAEGYSVSREKKESFPLTVTSAQKNPTAFYLCASHRGRGTTGELFFGEGSRLTVL.

The chain uses TRBV11-2 and TRBJ2-7; 10 nucleotides align to TRBD2. Looked up from germline, CDR1 is SGHAT and CDR2 is FQNNGV. Trimming cost V 5 bases and J 4 bases; bases outside gene matches: 8. CDR3 length: 15 amino acids. The CDR3 DNA reads as TGTGCCAGCAGCACCGTAGCGGGGGGACCTTACGAGCAGTACTTC. Protein sequence: CASSTVAGGPYEQYF.

V usage is TRBV18 and J usage is TRBJ2-7; D may be TRBD1 (5 bases). CDR3 size: 13 residues. V was trimmed by 3 bases and J by 7 bases, leaving 13 bases between them. Germline assignment: CDR1 KGHSH and CDR2 LQKENI. CDR3 in DNA: TGTGCCAGCTCACCTTTCCAGGGTGAGGAGCAGTACTTC. Translation: CASSPFQGEEQYF.

The CDR3 nucleotides read TGTGCCAGCACGAGGACAGGGACTCATGGCTACACCTTC. It yields the protein CASTRTGTHGYTF. The rearrangement links TRBV12-3 or TRBV12-4 to TRBJ1-2, with 8 bases that match TRBD1. The CDR3 is 13 residues long. Unmatched junction bases numbered 7, after V lost 7 bases and J lost 6 bases.

The chain joins TRBV18 to TRBJ1-3, with 9 nucleotides matching TRBD1. The V gene's germline CDR1 is KGHSH and CDR2 LQKENI. The J segment lost 3 bases and the V segment lost 2 bases, leaving 8 bases of the junction unmatched. This CDR3 spans 17 amino acids. This chain's CDR3 is CASSPRTGEDSGNTIYF. CDR3 sequence (DNA): TGTGCCAGCTCACCAAGGACAGGGGAGGACAGTGGAAACACCATATATTTT.

The V and J genes are TRBV24-1 and TRBJ2-3, with 10 bases identical to TRBD1. Germline CDR1 reads KGHDR; CDR2 reads SFDVKD. The CDR3 totals 15 residues. With V trimmed by 7 bases and J by 3 bases, 6 bases remained unmatched. As DNA, the CDR3 is TGTGCCACCAGCACCCGGACAGGGGGAACAGATACGCAGTATTTT. The encoded protein is CATSTRTGGTDTQYF.

V usage is TRBV30 and J usage is TRBJ1-1; D uncertain. This CDR3 comprises 9 residues. Trimming took 7 bases from V and 7 from J, leaving 7 bases between them. CDR1 and CDR2 from the germline V gene are GTSNPN and SVGIG (reference sequence). The DNA of the CDR3 is TGTGCCTTGGCCCGTGAAGCTTTCTTT. Translating it yields CALAREAFF.

The J gene is TRBJ1-1, the V gene TRBV7-2; 7 bases align to TRBD1. The CDR3 contains 15 residues. Per the germline V gene, CDR1 is SGHTA and CDR2 is FQGNSA. V trimming: 5 bases; J trimming: 1 base; junction bases outside the gene matches: 7. Here the CDR3 reads CASSPKTGKNTEAFF. DNA of the CDR3: TGTGCCAGCAGCCCTAAGACAGGGAAGAACACTGAAGCTTTCTTT.

V usage is TRBV30 and J usage is TRBJ1-2; TRBD1 agrees at 7 bases. This CDR3 spans 14 amino acids. After removal of 0 bases from V and 5 bases from J, the junction contained 6 bases not matched to a gene. CDR1 GTSNPN and CDR2 SVGIG come from the germline V gene (reference sequence). CDR3 in amino acids: CAWSVDRAEYGYTF. The CDR3 DNA is TGTGCCTGGAGTGTTGACAGGGCGGAATATGGCTACACCTTC.

The chain has TRBV9 and TRBJ1-4, with a possible D match to TRBD1 (5 bases). V lost 4 bases and J 2 bases, leaving 15 bases between the germline ends. Germline V lookup: CDR1 SGDLS, CDR2 YYNGEE. There are 16 residues in the CDR3. The CDR3 protein is CASSPMGGETNEKLFF. The CDR3 region has the DNA TGTGCCAGCAGCCCCATGGGGGGGGAGACTAATGAAAAACTGTTTTTT.

The chain links TRBV5-6 to TRBJ1-2, with 7 bases lining up with TRBD1. The CDR3 sequence is 12 residues long. J gave up 5 bases and V 4 bases, and 2 bases lay outside the gene matches. CDR1 is SGHDT and CDR2 is YYEEEE in the germline V gene. CDR3 protein: CASSQGGYGYTF. Here the CDR3 DNA reads TGTGCCAGCAGCCAGGGGGGTTATGGCTACACCTTC.

The chain recombines TRBV27 with TRBJ2-3, with 11 bases matching TRBD2. The CDR3 length is 16 residues. V gave up 6 bases and J gave up 2 bases; unmatched junction bases: 7. Germline assignment: CDR1 MNHEY and CDR2 SMNVEV (reference sequence). DNA of the CDR3: TGTGCCAGCAGATCGGGACTAGCGGTTATCACAGATACGCAGTATTTT. As protein: CASRSGLAVITDTQYF.

The J gene is TRBJ1-2, the V gene TRBV19; TRBD1 matches 7 bases. CDR1 is LNHDA and CDR2 is SQIVND in the germline V gene (reference sequence). The CDR3 is made up of 15 amino acids. V dropped 4 bases and J dropped 2; count of bases not matched to a gene: 7. The CDR3 is CASSSKGQINYGYTF. The CDR3 region has the DNA TGTGCCAGTAGTAGTAAGGGACAGATCAACTATGGCTACACCTTC.

The chain couples TRBV7-8 to TRBJ2-7; 11 nucleotides agree with TRBD2. Trimming at V came to 5 bases and at J to 2 bases, leaving 2 bases not matched to a gene. The CDR3 is 14 amino acids. The germline CDR1 and CDR2 sequences are SGHVS and FQNEAQ. CDR3 DNA sequence: TGTGCCAGCAGCGGGGGACTAGCGGCCTACGAGCAGTACTTC. It translates to CASSGGLAAYEQYF.

The rearrangement joins TRBV27 to TRBJ1-1; D gene ambiguous. The CDR3 covers 12 residues. CDR1 is MNHEY, CDR2 SMNVEV, per germline (reference sequence). V lost 6 bases to trimming and J lost 7 bases, with 12 bases between them. The CDR3 bases are TGTGCCAGCAGGGGCCTAACGAATGAAGCTTTCTTT. This encodes CASRGLTNEAFF.

The gene calls are TRBV24-1 and TRBJ2-7; TRBD2 matches 11 bases. Trimming cost V 3 bases and J 3 bases; bases outside gene matches: 6. CDR1 and CDR2 (germline): KGHDR, SFDVKD. The CDR3 spans 16 residues. The chain's CDR3 is CATSDPVSGGGYEQYF. Written as DNA, the CDR3 is TGTGCCACCAGTGATCCTGTTAGCGGGGGGGGCTACGAGCAGTACTTC.

The chain carries TRBV5-1 and TRBJ2-2; 8 nucleotides line up with TRBD1. Germline loops: CDR1 SGHRS, CDR2 YFSETQ. V was pared by 5 bases and J by 4 bases, with 10 bases of the junction left unmatched. CDR3 length: 16 amino acids. The CDR3 here is CASRLRAGGGTGELFF. The CDR3 DNA reads as TGCGCCAGCAGACTTAGAGCAGGGGGCGGCACCGGGGAGCTGTTTTTT.

CDR3 DNA: TGCGCCAGCAGCTTCGAGTTTATAGACATTCAGTACTTC. This gives the protein CASSFEFIDIQYF. The chain uses TRBV5-1 and TRBJ2-4; D not certain. This CDR3 region has 13 residues. CDR1 is SGHRS and CDR2 is YFSETQ in the germline V gene. The germline V and J ends were trimmed by 2 bases and 8 bases, with 11 bases remaining between them.

The genes are TRBV14 and TRBJ2-7, with 13 bases matching TRBD2. From germline, CDR1 is SGHDN and CDR2 FVKESK. The CDR3 contains 12 residues. The J segment lost 4 bases and the V segment lost 11 bases, leaving 2 bases of the junction unmatched. This CDR3 reads CAGLAGEYEQYF. The CDR3 DNA sequence: TGTGCCGGACTAGCGGGGGAATACGAGCAGTACTTC.

This clone was seen a few times. The V and J genes are TRBV3-1 (or the pseudogene TRBV3-2) and TRBJ1-5; unclear D gene. The CDR3 sequence is 15 residues long. Trimming took 2 bases from V and 7 from J, leaving 15 bases between them. In germline, CDR1 is LGHDT, CDR2 YNNKEL (reference sequence). The CDR3: CASSQSTGVSQPQHF. CDR3 DNA: TGTGCCAGCAGCCAATCTACCGGGGTAAGCCAGCCCCAGCATTTT.

The chain has TRBV5-1 and TRBJ2-7; D not resolved. Germline assignment: CDR1 SGHRS and CDR2 YFSETQ. There are 12 residues in the CDR3. The V and J ends lost 4 bases and 5 bases respectively, with 10 bases between them. Here the CDR3 reads CASSLLRDEQYF. CDR3 bases: TGCGCCAGCAGCCTACTACGGGACGAGCAGTACTTC.

The rearrangement joins TRBV18 to TRBJ2-5; D gene uncertain. CDR1 and CDR2 (germline): KGHSH, LQKENI. The V and J ends lost 0 bases and 1 base respectively, with 9 bases between them. There are 15 residues in the CDR3. The CDR3 reads CASSPPSSSQETQYF. Here the CDR3 DNA reads TGTGCCAGCTCACCACCAAGTAGTAGCCAAGAGACCCAGTACTTC.

The chain employs TRBV2 and TRBJ1-4; the D gene is possibly TRBD1 (5 bases). V dropped 4 bases and J dropped 3 bases, with 9 bases sitting between them. This CDR3 spans 14 amino acids. Germline assignment: CDR1 SNHLY and CDR2 FYNNEI. CDR3 residues: CASSVGQPNEKLFF. The CDR3 DNA is TGTGCCAGCAGTGTAGGACAACCTAATGAAAAACTGTTTTTT.

As concerns this clone: Relative to the germline gene, one junction end is altered; a read error may explain this. The genes are TRBV6-5 and TRBJ1-3; TRBD1 is a possible D gene (6 bases). The V gene's germline CDR1 is MNHEY and CDR2 SVGAGI. This CDR3 is 14 amino acids long. The CDR3 DNA is TGTGTCAGCAGTCGCCCCACAGGGGGAAACACCATATATTTT. This gives the protein CVSSRPTGGNTIYF.